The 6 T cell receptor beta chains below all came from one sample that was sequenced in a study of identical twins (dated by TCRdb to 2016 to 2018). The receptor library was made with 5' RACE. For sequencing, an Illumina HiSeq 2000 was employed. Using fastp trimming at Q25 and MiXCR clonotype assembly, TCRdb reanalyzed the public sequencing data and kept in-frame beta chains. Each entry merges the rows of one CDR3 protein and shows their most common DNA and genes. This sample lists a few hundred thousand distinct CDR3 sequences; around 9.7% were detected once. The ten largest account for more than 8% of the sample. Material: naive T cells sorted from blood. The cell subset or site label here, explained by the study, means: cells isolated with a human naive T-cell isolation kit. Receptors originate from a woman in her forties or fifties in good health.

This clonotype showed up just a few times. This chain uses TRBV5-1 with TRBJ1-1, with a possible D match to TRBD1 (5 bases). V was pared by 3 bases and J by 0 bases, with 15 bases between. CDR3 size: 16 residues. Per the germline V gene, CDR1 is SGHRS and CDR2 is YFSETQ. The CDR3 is CASSWGGVRVNTEAFF. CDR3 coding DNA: TGCGCCAGCAGCTGGGGGGGGGTACGAGTGAACACTGAAGCTTTCTTT. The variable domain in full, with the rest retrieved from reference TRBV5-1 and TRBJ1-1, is KAGVTQTPRYLIKTRGQQVTLSCSPISGHRSVSWYQQTPGQGLQFLFEYFSETQRNKGNFPGRFSGRQFSNSRSEMNVSTLELGDSALYLCASSWGGVRVNTEAFFGQGTRLTVV.

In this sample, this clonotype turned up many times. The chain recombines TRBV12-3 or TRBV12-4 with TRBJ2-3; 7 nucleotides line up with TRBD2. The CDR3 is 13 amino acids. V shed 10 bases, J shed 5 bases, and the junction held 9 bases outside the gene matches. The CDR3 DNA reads TGTGCCACCTCCACGGGGAGGGGAGATACGCAGTATTTT. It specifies CATSTGRGDTQYF.

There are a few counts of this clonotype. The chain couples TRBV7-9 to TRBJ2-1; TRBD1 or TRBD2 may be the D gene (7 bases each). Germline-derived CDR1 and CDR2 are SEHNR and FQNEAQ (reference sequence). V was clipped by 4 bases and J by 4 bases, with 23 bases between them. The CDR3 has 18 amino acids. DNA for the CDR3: TGTGCCAGCAGCTCAGACAGGGAGGGGCATATCGCATACAATGAGCAGTTCTTC. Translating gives CASSSDREGHIAYNEQFF. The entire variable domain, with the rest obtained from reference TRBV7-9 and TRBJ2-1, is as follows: DTGVSQNPRHKITKRGQNVTFRCDPISEHNRLYWYRQTLGQGPEFLTYFQNEAQLEKSRLLSDRFSAERPKGSFSTLEIQRTEQGDSAMYLCASSSDREGHIAYNEQFFGPGTRLTVL.

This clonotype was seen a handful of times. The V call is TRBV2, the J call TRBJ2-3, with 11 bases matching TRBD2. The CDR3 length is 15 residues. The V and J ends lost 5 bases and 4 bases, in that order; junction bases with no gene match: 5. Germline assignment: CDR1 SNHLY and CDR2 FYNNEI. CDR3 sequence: CASSSGTSGADTQYF. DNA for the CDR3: TGTGCCAGCAGTTCCGGGACTAGCGGTGCAGATACGCAGTATTTT. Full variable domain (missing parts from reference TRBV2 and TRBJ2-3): EPEVTQTPSHQVTQMGQEVILRCVPISNHLYFYWYRQILGQKVEFLVSFYNNEISEKSEIFDDQFSVERPDGSNFTLKIRSTKLEDSAMYFCASSSGTSGADTQYFGPGTRLTVL.

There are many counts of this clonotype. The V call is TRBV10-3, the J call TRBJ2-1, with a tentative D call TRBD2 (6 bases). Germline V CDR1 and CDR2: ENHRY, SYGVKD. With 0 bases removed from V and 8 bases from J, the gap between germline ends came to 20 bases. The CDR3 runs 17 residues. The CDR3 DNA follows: TGTGCCATCAGTGAGTCAACCCCGGGACTCCACTCCGATGAGCAGTTCTTC. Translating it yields CAISESTPGLHSDEQFF.

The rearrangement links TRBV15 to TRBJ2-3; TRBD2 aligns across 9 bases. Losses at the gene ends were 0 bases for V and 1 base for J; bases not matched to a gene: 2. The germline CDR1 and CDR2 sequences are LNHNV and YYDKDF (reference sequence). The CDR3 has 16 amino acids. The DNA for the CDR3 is TGTGCCACCAGCAGAGACCGGACTAGCGGCACAGATACGCAGTATTTT. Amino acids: CATSRDRTSGTDTQYF.